These T cell receptor beta chains were read from a single sample in a study of blood T cell repertoires in COVID-19. This table comes from immunoSEQ multiplex PCR, and its TCRdb copy is limited to in-frame clones, with some not included. Of approximately 250,000 clones listed, about 82% are singletons. The sequenced material came from peripheral blood. The receptor source for this set is a woman aged 55-70 years with active or convalescent COVID-19. CDR3s include the opening cysteine and the closing phenylalanine or tryptophan. Fields, in order: V gene, J gene, D gene, CDR3 protein, CDR3 DNA. A D gene is named only where the DNA matches it firmly.

TRBV28	TRBJ1-5	NA	CASKGLSGGLLPGQPQHF	TGTGCCAGCAAAGGGTTATCGGGAGGACTTTTGCCGGGTCAGCCCCAGCATTTT
TRBV7-9	TRBJ2-2	TRBD1	CASSFPQGQYGELFF	TGTGCCAGCAGCTTCCCACAGGGGCAATACGGGGAGCTGTTTTTT
TRBV6-6	TRBJ2-4	TRBD2	CASSGPTSGWQNIQYF	TGTGCCAGCAGTGGGCCGACTAGCGGTTGGCAAAACATTCAGTACTTC
TRBV11-2	TRBJ2-1	TRBD2	CASSSNPGLAGGIVEQFF	TGTGCCAGCAGCTCAAATCCCGGACTAGCGGGAGGGATTGTTGAGCAGTTCTTC
TRBV3-1/TRBV3-2	TRBJ2-5	NA	CASSQGGLETQYF	TGTGCCAGCAGCCAAGGGGGACTAGAGACCCAGTACTTC
TRBV5-1	TRBJ1-2	NA	CASSLEIRGGYTF	TGCGCCAGCAGCTTGGAGATCAGGGGAGGCTACACCTTC
TRBV7-3	TRBJ2-1	NA	CASSVAGWGNEQFF	TGTGCCAGCAGCGTCGCGGGATGGGGGAATGAGCAGTTCTTC
TRBV6-2/TRBV6-3	TRBJ1-3	TRBD1	CASSWTGDGSSGNTIYF	TGTGCCAGCAGTTGGACAGGGGACGGCTCCTCTGGAAACACCATATATTTT
TRBV19	TRBJ1-2	TRBD1	CASSTGQGIYGYTF	TGTGCCAGTAGTACGGGACAGGGAATTTATGGCTACACCTTC
TRBV6-6	TRBJ2-5	TRBD2	CASSYGRGGETQYF	TGTGCCAGCAGTTACGGGCGGGGGGGAGAGACCCAGTACTTC
TRBV18	TRBJ1-1	NA	CASSPPRGNTEAFF	TGTGCCAGCTCACCACCTAGGGGGAACACTGAAGCTTTCTTT
TRBV11-3	TRBJ2-2	TRBD2	CASRLAGVNTGELFF	TGTGCCAGCCGTCTAGCGGGAGTGAACACCGGGGAGCTGTTTTTT
TRBV2	TRBJ2-5	NA	CASSDTRETQYF	TGTGCCAGCAGTGATACGCGCGAGACCCAGTACTTC
TRBV24-1	TRBJ2-2	NA	CATSDRSEGGRTGELFF	TGTGCCACCAGTGACCGTAGTGAGGGAGGTCGCACCGGGGAGCTGTTTTTT
TRBV11-2	TRBJ2-1	NA	CASSLLATPSYNEQFF	TGTGCCAGCAGCTTGTTAGCCACCCCGTCCTACAATGAGCAGTTCTTC
TRBV4-1	TRBJ2-1	TRBD2	CASSQDRGGGFIDREQFF	TGCGCCAGCAGCCAAGATCGGGGGGGCGGCTTCATTGACCGCGAGCAGTTCTTC
TRBV7-2	TRBJ2-1	TRBD1	CASSFGQGYNEQFF	TGTGCCAGCAGCTTCGGACAGGGATACAATGAGCAGTTCTTC